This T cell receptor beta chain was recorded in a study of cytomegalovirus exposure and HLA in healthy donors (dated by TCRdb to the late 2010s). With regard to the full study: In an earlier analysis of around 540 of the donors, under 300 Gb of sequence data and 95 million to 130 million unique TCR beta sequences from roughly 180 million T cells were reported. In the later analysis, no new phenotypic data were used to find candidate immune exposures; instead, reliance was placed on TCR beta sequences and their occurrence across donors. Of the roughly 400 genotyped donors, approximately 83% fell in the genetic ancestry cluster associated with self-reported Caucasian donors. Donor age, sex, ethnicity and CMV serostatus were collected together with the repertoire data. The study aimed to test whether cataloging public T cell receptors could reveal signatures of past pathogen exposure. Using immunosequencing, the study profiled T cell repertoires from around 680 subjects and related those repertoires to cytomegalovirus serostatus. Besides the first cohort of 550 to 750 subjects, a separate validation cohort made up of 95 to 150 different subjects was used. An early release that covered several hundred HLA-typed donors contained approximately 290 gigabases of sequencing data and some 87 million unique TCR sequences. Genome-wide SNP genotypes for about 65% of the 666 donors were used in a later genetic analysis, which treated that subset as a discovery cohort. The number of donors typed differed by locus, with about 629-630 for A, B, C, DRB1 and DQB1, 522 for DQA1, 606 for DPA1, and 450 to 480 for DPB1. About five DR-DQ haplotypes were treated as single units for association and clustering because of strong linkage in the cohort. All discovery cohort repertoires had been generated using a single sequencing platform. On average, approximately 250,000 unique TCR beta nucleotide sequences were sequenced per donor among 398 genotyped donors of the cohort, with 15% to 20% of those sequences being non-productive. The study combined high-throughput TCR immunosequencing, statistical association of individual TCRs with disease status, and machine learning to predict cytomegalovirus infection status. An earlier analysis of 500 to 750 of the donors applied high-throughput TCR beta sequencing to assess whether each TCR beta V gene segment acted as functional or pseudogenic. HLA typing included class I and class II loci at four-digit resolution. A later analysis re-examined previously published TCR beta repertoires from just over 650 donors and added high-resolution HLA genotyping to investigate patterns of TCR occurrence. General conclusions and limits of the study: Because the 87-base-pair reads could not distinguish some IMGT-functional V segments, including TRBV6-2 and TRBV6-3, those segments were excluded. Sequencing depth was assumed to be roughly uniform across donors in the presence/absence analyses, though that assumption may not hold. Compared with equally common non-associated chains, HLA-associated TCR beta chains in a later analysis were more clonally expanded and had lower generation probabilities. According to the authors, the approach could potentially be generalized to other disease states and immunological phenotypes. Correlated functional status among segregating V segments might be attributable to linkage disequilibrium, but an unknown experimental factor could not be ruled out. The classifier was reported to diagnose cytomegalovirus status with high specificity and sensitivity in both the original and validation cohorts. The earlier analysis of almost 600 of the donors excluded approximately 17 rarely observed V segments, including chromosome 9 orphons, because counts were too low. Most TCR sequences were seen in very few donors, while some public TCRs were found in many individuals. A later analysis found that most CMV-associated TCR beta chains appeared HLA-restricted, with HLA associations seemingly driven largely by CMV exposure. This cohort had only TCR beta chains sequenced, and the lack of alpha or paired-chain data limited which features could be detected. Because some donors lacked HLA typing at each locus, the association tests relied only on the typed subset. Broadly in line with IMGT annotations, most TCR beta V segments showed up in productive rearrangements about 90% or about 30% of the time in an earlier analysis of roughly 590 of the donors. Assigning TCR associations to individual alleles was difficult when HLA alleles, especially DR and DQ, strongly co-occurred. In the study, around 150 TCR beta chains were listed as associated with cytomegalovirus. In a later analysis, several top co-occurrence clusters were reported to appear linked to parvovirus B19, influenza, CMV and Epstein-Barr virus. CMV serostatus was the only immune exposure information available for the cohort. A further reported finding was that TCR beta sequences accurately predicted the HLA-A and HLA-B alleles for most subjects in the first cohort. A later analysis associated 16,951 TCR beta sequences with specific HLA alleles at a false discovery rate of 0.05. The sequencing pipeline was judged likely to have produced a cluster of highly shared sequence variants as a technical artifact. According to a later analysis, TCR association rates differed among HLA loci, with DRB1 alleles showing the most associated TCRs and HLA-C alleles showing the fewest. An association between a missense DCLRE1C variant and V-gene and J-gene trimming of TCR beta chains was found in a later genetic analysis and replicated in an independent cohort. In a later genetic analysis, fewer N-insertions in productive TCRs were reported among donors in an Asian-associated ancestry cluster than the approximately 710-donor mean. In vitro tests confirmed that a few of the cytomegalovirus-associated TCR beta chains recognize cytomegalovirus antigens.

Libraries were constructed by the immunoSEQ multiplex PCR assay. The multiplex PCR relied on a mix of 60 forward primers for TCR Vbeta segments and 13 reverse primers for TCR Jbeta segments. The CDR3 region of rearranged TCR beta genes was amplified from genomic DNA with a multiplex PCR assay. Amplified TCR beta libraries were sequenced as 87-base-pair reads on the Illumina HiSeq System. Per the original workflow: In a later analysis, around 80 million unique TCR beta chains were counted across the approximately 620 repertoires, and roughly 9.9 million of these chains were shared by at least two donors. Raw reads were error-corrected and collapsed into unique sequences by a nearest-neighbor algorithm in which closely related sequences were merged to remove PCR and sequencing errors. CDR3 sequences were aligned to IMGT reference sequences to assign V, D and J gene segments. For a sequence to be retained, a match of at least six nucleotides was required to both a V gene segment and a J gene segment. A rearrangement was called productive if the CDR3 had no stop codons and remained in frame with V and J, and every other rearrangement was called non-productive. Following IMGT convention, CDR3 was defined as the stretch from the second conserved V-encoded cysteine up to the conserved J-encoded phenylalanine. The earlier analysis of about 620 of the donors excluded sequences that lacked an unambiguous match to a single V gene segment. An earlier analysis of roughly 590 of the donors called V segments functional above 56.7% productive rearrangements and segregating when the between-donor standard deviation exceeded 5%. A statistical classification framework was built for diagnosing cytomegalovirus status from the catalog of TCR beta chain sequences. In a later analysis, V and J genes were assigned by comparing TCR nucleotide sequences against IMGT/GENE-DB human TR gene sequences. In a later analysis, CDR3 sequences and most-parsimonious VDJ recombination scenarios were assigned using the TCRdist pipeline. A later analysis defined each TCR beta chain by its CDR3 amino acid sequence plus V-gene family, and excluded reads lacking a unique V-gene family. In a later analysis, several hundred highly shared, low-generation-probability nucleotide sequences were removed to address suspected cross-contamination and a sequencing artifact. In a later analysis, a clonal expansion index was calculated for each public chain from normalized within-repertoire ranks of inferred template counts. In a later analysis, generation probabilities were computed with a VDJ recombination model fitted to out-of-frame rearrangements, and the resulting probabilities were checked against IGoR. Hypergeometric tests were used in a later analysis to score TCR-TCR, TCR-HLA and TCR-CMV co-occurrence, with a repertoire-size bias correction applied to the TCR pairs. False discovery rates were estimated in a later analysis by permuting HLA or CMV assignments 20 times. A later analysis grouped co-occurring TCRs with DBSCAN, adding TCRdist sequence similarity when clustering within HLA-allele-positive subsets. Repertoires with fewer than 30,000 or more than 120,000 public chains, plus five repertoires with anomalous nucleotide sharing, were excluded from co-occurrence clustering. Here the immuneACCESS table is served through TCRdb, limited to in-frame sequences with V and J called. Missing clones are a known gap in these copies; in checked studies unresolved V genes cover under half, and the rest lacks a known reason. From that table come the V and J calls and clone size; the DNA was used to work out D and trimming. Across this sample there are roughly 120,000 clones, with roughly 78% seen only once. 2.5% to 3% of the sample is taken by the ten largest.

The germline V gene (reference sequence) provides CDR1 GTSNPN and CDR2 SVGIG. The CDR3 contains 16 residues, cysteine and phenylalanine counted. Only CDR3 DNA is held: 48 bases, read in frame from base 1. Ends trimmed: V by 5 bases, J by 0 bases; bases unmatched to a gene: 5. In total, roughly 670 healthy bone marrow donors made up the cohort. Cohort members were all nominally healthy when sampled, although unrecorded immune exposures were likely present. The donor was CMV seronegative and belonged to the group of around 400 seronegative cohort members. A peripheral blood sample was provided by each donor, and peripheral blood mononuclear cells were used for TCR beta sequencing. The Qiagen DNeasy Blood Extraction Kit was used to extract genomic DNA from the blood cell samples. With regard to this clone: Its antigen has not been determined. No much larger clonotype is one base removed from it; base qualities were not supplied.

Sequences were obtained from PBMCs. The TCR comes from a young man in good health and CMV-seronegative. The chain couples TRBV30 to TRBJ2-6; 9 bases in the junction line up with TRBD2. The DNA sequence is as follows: TGTGCCTGGGGAGCGGGAGGTTTCTCTGGGGCCAACGTCCTGACTTTC. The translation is CAWGAGGFSGANVLTF.